This TCR beta chain comes out of a study of blood T cell repertoires in COVID-19. Turning to the study itself: COVID-19 samples, acute and convalescent, were from the United States, Italy and Spain. PBMCs, B-cell-depleted T cells, or T cells were the source of the cDNA or gDNA that made up the material.

The germline gives CDR1 KGHSH, CDR2 LQKENI. This CDR3 region has 17 residues. The ends were cut back, 2 bases at V and 0 bases at J, with 16 bases in the middle. Per the study methods: Estimation of nucleated cell counts was performed using reference gene primer amplification. The data were produced by immunoSEQ multiplex PCR, yet TCRdb's version contains in-frame clones alone and is incomplete. V, J and clone size reflect that table, while D and trimming were determined from the DNA. The sample includes around 200,000 clones, roughly 84% of them seen just once. Sequenced: peripheral blood. The V gene is TRBV18, the J gene TRBJ1-1; D remains unclear. The receptor was derived from a human donor with acute or convalescent COVID-19. The donor label of this sample is uncertain. The CDR3 here is CASSPWNEVIMNTEAFF. The DNA for the CDR3 is TGTGCCAGCTCACCATGGAACGAGGTTATCATGAACACTGAAGCTTTCTTT.